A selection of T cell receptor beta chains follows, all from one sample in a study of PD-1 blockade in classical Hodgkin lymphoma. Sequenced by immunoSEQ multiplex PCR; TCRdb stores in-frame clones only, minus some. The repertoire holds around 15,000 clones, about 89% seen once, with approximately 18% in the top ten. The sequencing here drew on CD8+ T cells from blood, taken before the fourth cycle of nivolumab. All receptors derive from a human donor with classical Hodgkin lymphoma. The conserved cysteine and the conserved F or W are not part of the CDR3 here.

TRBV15 ATSRVGEGTEAF
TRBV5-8 ASSKDSQETQY
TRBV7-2 ASSRTSTKQY
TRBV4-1 ASSQPGQVGGRGYNEQF
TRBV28 ASSRMEGQGRPQH
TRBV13 ASSLGSENNEQF
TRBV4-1 ASSQGITDEAF
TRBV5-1 ASSFTGTGFHEQY
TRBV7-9 ASSLAAGDIEKLF
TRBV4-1 ASSQGQGGYGYT
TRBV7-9 ASSLAYQQF
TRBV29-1 SVLADNEQF
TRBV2 ASTTGANNEQF
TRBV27 ASKTSQGRGYT
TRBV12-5 ASGLTSNTEAF
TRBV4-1 ASSFRLAQGEQF
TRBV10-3 AIRLDRDDNNEQF
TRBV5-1 ASSPPGGNQETQY
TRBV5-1 ASSPGGFQETQY
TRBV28 ASSPTAGRGYTGELF
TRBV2 ASSDLDRGDEKLF
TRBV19 ASSIARGNEAF
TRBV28 ASSFEGQGAD
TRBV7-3 ASSLLGAGEQF
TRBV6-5 ASSYDGPDYNEQF
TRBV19 ASSIAAGGGGYEQY
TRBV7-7 ASSLGTGVGYEQY
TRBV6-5 ASSYGRATNEQF
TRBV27 ASRRAGQVYEQY
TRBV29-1 STGRGLEETQY
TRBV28 ASSPPGFWSTDTQY
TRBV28 ASSSRQGAKDTQY
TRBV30 AWSVDVSTEAF
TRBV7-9 ASRPGTPLPGELF
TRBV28 ASSLPDTSYEQY